These 18 T cell receptor beta chains came from one sample sequenced in a study of CD8 T cells in ankylosing spondylitis (dated by TCRdb to about 2017). Libraries were made using 5' RACE. Sequencer: Illumina HiSeq 2500. Clones were called with MiXCR by TCRdb after fastp trimmed the public reads at Q25, and only in-frame beta chains were retained. Here each entry gathers all rows of one CDR3 protein and keeps the most common genes and DNA. This sample gives some 130,000 distinct CDR3 sequences in total; about 6.7% of them show up just once. The ten top clones hold around an eighth of the sample. Material for sequencing was blood, either unsorted or a sorted T cell fraction (not recorded which). These receptors were collected from a female donor with ankylosing spondylitis or in good health (not recorded which).

This clonotype showed up many times. The V gene is TRBV6-6, the J gene TRBJ2-5; possible D gene TRBD1, 6 bases. Germline V gives CDR1 MNHNY, CDR2 SVGAGI (reference sequence). The CDR3 spans 12 residues. V was cut by 6 bases and J by 4 bases, with 9 bases left in between. CDR3 loop: CASSQGLETQYF. The CDR3 DNA is TGTGCCAGCAGCCAGGGGTTAGAGACCCAGTACTTC.

This clonotype has ten or more counts. The CDR3: CASRTATTGELFF. The CDR3 coding sequence is TGTGCCAGCAGGACCGCGACAACCGGGGAGCTGTTTTTT. The genes are TRBV27 and TRBJ2-2; D gene unclear. CDR1 and CDR2 from the germline V gene are MNHEY and SMNVEV (reference sequence). The CDR3 length is 13 residues. V was cut by 6 bases and J by 5 bases, with 10 bases left in between.

In its sample, this clonotype was seen many times. The chain links TRBV7-9 to TRBJ1-1, with D possibly matching TRBD1 (5 bases). The CDR3 has 17 residues. V was trimmed by 4 bases and J by 0 bases, leaving 18 bases between them. The V gene's germline CDR1 is SEHNR and CDR2 FQNEAQ (reference sequence). In DNA, the CDR3 is TGTGCCAGCAGCTCCGAGGTGGTAGACAGAATGAACACTGAAGCTTTCTTT. It yields the protein CASSSEVVDRMNTEAFF.

The table lists this clonotype with many counts. The CDR3, as DNA: TGCAGTGCCCCCGACCGGGACAGCGGAGAGACCCAGTACTTC. Translated, it gives CSAPDRDSGETQYF. The chain combines TRBV20-1 with TRBJ2-5, with 7 bases that match TRBD1. Looked up from germline, CDR1 is DFQATT and CDR2 is SNEGSKA (reference sequence). V lost 6 bases to trimming and J lost 4 bases; unmatched junction nucleotides: 11. The CDR3 extends over 14 amino acids.

This clonotype appeared a few times. V and J are TRBV6-1 and TRBJ2-3; 11 nucleotides line up with TRBD2. Looked up from germline, CDR1 is MNHNS and CDR2 is SASEGT. V dropped 6 bases and J dropped 6; count of bases not matched to a gene: 8. The CDR3 is 15 amino acids. In DNA, the CDR3 is TGTGCCAGCAGCGACCCTAGCGGGGGGTTGGATACGCAGTATTTT. The encoded protein is CASSDPSGGLDTQYF.

This clonotype showed up many times. In DNA, the CDR3 is TGTGCCAGCAGTTTACAGGACTACGAGCAGTACTTC. It yields the protein CASSLQDYEQYF. The chain uses TRBV12-3 or TRBV12-4 and TRBJ2-7; D gene uncertain. The CDR3 is 12 residues long. V was shortened by 2 bases and J by 3 bases, with 5 bases between the two germline ends.

This clonotype appeared many times. The rearrangement uses TRBV12-3 or TRBV12-4 and TRBJ1-5, with unresolved D. The CDR3 runs to 12 residues. V was clipped by 4 bases and J by 5 bases, with 6 bases between them. In DNA form, the CDR3 reads TGTGCCAGCAGTTCCGGGGATCAGCCCCAGCATTTT. Translating it yields CASSSGDQPQHF.

This clonotype was recorded at least ten times. This chain joins TRBV10-3 and TRBJ2-2; D uncertain. CDR3 size: 14 residues. V was clipped by 4 bases and J by 2 bases, with 8 bases between them. Germline lookup yields CDR1 ENHRY and CDR2 SYGVKD. CDR3 loop: CAISVEPNTGELFF. The CDR3 coding sequence is TGTGCCATCAGTGTAGAGCCTAACACCGGGGAGCTGTTTTTT.

The chain recombines TRBV28 with TRBJ2-1; D may be TRBD1 or TRBD2 (6 bases each). The CDR3 runs to 12 residues. Germline-derived CDR1 and CDR2 are MDHEN and SYDVKM. V was shortened by 7 bases and J by 9 bases, with 13 bases between the two germline ends. CDR3 nucleotide sequence: TGTGCCAGCAACCGGGGGCGGGGTGAGCAGTTCTTC. It specifies CASNRGRGEQFF.

This clonotype turned up a few times. The chain uses TRBV3-1 and TRBJ2-3; D is ambiguous. V lost 3 bases and J 4 bases, leaving 11 bases between the germline ends. Germline V gives CDR1 LGHDT, CDR2 YNNKEL (reference sequence). This CDR3 has 14 residues. Here the CDR3 DNA reads TGTGCCAGCAGCCAGGGTAGAGTCTCAGATACGCAGTATTTT. Translating gives CASSQGRVSDTQYF.

V and J are TRBV6-1 and TRBJ1-1, with 10 positions matching TRBD1. This CDR3 is 11 amino acids long. Trimming took 7 bases from V and 11 from J; bases not matched to a gene: 4. Germline loops: CDR1 MNHNS, CDR2 SASEGT. CDR3 region: CASIRDRGAFF. CDR3 sequence (DNA): TGTGCCAGCATAAGGGACAGGGGTGCTTTCTTT.

The table lists this clonotype with many counts. The chain carries TRBV12-3 or TRBV12-4 and TRBJ1-1; TRBD1 matches 8 bases. V gave up 0 bases and J gave up 1 base; unmatched junction bases: 1. The CDR3 sequence is 15 residues long. The CDR3 here is CASSLATGANTEAFF. Here the CDR3 DNA reads TGTGCCAGCAGTTTAGCGACAGGGGCGAACACTGAAGCTTTCTTT.

This clonotype showed up many times. CDR3 nucleotide sequence: TGTGCCAGCAGCTCGACAGGGAGCACCGGGGAGCTGTTTTTT. Translating it yields CASSSTGSTGELFF. V usage is TRBV7-2 and J usage is TRBJ2-2; 7 nucleotides align to TRBD1. The CDR3 extends over 14 amino acids. V dropped 4 bases and J dropped 4; count of bases not matched to a gene: 3. Germline V gives CDR1 SGHTA, CDR2 FQGNSA.

V and J are TRBV30 and TRBJ1-5; D not certain. The germline V gene has CDR1 GTSNPN and CDR2 SVGIG (reference sequence). V shed 0 bases and J shed 6 bases, with 12 bases lying between them. The CDR3 runs 14 residues. As DNA, the CDR3 is TGTGCCTGGAGTGTAGCCTACTGGACTCAGCCCCAGCATTTT. This gives the protein CAWSVAYWTQPQHF.

This clonotype has at least ten counts. The rearrangement links TRBV27 to TRBJ2-1; 10 nucleotides agree with TRBD1. Losses at the gene ends were 5 bases for V and 9 bases for J; bases not matched to a gene: 10. Germline V gene data show CDR1 as MNHEY and CDR2 as SMNVEV (reference sequence). The CDR3 spans 15 residues. The CDR3 sequence is CASSHRDRGSGEQFF. In nucleotides, the CDR3 is TGTGCCAGCAGTCACCGGGACAGGGGTTCGGGTGAGCAGTTCTTC.

This clonotype was counted ten times or more. The CDR3 loop is CSARDPQKGETEAFF. The CDR3 DNA reads as TGCAGTGCTAGAGATCCCCAAAAGGGGGAGACTGAAGCTTTCTTT. This chain joins TRBV20-1 and TRBJ1-1; tentatively, D is TRBD1 (6 bases). Trimming removed 0 bases at V and 5 bases at J, with 16 bases between. Germline CDR1 is DFQATT and CDR2 is SNEGSKA (reference sequence). The CDR3 spans 15 residues.

The CDR3 nucleotides are TGTGCCAGCAGCCAAGATAGCACTAGCGGGGCCGCCTCCTACGAGCAGTACTTC. This translates into CASSQDSTSGAASYEQYF. This chain connects TRBV4-2 to TRBJ2-7, with 10 positions matching TRBD2. V was pared by 0 bases and J by 0 bases, with 8 bases of the junction left unmatched. The CDR3 extends over 18 amino acids. Germline V gene data show CDR1 as LGHNA and CDR2 as YNFKEQ.

This clonotype occurred many times. The gene calls are TRBV7-8 and TRBJ1-2; 9 nucleotides align to TRBD1. This CDR3 spans 15 amino acids. The V gene's germline CDR1 is SGHVS and CDR2 FQNEAQ. Trimming took 6 bases from V and 4 from J; bases not matched to a gene: 9. The CDR3 region has the DNA TGTGCCAGCAGTCCCATACAGGGGGCGTCCTATGGCTACACCTTC. Residues: CASSPIQGASYGYTF.